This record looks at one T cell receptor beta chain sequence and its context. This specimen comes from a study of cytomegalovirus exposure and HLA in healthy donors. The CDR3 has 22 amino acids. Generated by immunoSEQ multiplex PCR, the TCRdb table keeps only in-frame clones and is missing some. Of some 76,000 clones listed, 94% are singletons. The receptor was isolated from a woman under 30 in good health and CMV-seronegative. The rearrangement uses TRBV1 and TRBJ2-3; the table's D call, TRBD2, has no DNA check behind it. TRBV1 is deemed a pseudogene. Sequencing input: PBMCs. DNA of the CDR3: TGCACCAGCAGCGTCTCTCAGACCGGGACTAGCGGGGAGACGATTAGCACAGATACGCAGTATTTT. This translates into CTSSVSQTGTSGETISTDTQYF.